The 17 T cell receptor beta chains below were found in one sample sequenced in a study of vaccination effects on CD4 cells after COVID-19. Method: immunoSEQ multiplex PCR; TCRdb's copy keeps in-frame clones and lacks some. The table shows over 45,000 clones, with more than 65% occurring only once. The authors isolated CD4+ T cells after 10 days of culture. The antigens for these receptors are not known. The sample here was CD4+ T cells from PBMCs cultured without peptide, taken before COVID-19 vaccination. These receptor sequences come from a human donor who received a COVID-19 vaccine.

This clone was seen only a few times. This chain links TRBV29-1 with TRBJ2-3; possible D gene TRBD2, 5 bases. The V gene's germline CDR1 is SQVTM and CDR2 ANQGSEA. The CDR3 has 17 residues. V was trimmed by 1 base and J by 1 base, leaving 18 bases between them. CDR3 residues: CSVEGASAGGGTDTQYF. The CDR3 region has the DNA TGCAGCGTTGAAGGCGCCTCGGCGGGTGGTGGCACAGATACGCAGTATTTT.

The chain joins TRBV5-4 to TRBJ1-1, with a weak D call TRBD1 (6 bases). The ends were cut back, 2 bases at V and 2 bases at J, with 10 bases in the middle. CDR3 length equals 14 residues. Germline V gives CDR1 SGHNT, CDR2 YYREEE (reference sequence). CDR3 protein: CASSFDRYNTEAFF. The CDR3 DNA is TGTGCCAGCAGCTTCGACAGGTACAACACTGAAGCTTTCTTT.

The V call is TRBV10-3, the J call TRBJ1-2, with D maybe TRBD1 (6 bases). The germline gives CDR1 ENHRY, CDR2 SYGVKD. The CDR3 is made up of 13 amino acids. V lost 7 bases, J lost 2 bases, and 11 bases lay in between. The CDR3 is CAITTGLNYGYTF. The CDR3 bases are TGTGCCATCACCACAGGGCTAAACTATGGCTACACCTTC.

This clone has only a few counts. The chain is built from TRBV2 and TRBJ2-3, with D unresolved. Between the trimmed V and J ends, which lost 10 bases and 5 bases, there was a span of 16 bases. Germline V gene sequence: CDR1 SNHLY, CDR2 FYNNEI. The CDR3 has 13 amino acids. Written as DNA, the CDR3 is TGTGCCACCATACTTTGGGAAGAAGATACGCAGTATTTT. Protein sequence: CATILWEEDTQYF.

The table lists this clone with a count of one. The chain employs TRBV28 and TRBJ2-1; 9 bases match TRBD2. The V segment lost 2 bases and the J segment 4 bases; nucleotides outside the gene matches: 3. Germline loops: CDR1 MDHEN, CDR2 SYDVKM. The CDR3 consists of 15 residues. The CDR3: CASSLAGGIYNEQFF. CDR3 nucleotide sequence: TGTGCCAGCAGTTTAGCGGGAGGGATATACAATGAGCAGTTCTTC.

The J gene is TRBJ2-5, the V gene TRBV5-4, with D possibly TRBD2 on 7 matching bases. This CDR3 is 14 amino acids long. Germline CDR1 is SGHNT and CDR2 is YYREEE (reference sequence). Deletions cut 7 bases from V and 4 bases from J, with 17 bases between. CDR3 sequence (DNA): TGTGCCAGCGGTCCTCAAGGGGGGGCAGAGACCCAGTACTTC. This sequence encodes CASGPQGGAETQYF.

This clone was found a few times. V gene TRBV3-1 (or the pseudogene TRBV3-2) combines with J gene TRBJ1-6, with D unresolved. The CDR3 has 15 amino acids. Trimming took 0 bases from V and 9 from J, leaving 12 bases between them. Germline-derived CDR1 and CDR2 are LGHDT and YNNKEL (reference sequence). The DNA of the CDR3 is TGTGCCAGCAGCCAAGATTTAGATTCGAGTTCACCCCTCCACTTT. The encoded protein is CASSQDLDSSSPLHF.

This clone has a single count. The chain links TRBV5-1 to TRBJ2-3, with D possibly matching TRBD2 (6 bases). Germline values: CDR1 SGHRS, CDR2 YFSETQ. The length of the CDR3 is 14 residues. Deletions cut 4 bases from V and 4 bases from J, with 13 bases between. For the CDR3, the DNA is TGCGCCAGCAGCAGGGAACCGGGGGCAGATACGCAGTATTTT. Translating gives CASSREPGADTQYF.

The CDR3 spells CASSVDGGSETQYF. DNA of the CDR3: TGTGCCAGCAGCGTAGATGGCGGGTCAGAGACCCAGTACTTC. The chain carries TRBV9 and TRBJ2-5; the D gene is possibly TRBD2 (5 bases). V dropped 0 bases and J dropped 4 bases, with 10 bases sitting between them. The CDR3 length is 14 residues. Germline V gives CDR1 SGDLS, CDR2 YYNGEE. Together with reference TRBV9 and TRBJ2-5, the CDR3 gives the full variable domain: DSGVTQTPKHLITATGQRVTLRCSPRSGDLSVYWYQQSLDQGLQFLIQYYNGEERAKGNILERFSAQQFPDLHSELNLSSLELGDSALYFCASSVDGGSETQYFGPGTRLLVL.

This clone appeared a few times. The chain recombines TRBV2 with TRBJ2-7; TRBD1 might be the D (5 bases). CDR1 is SNHLY, CDR2 FYNNEI, per germline. With 4 bases removed from V and 2 bases from J, the gap between germline ends came to 9 bases. The CDR3 has 13 amino acids. This chain's CDR3 is CASSGQGTYEQYF. The CDR3 bases are TGTGCCAGCAGTGGGCAGGGTACCTACGAGCAGTACTTC. The full variable domain, completed using reference TRBV2 and TRBJ2-7, is EPEVTQTPSHQVTQMGQEVILRCVPISNHLYFYWYRQILGQKVEFLVSFYNNEISEKSEIFDDQFSVERPDGSNFTLKIRSTKLEDSAMYFCASSGQGTYEQYFGPGTRLTVT.

In the case of this clone: Distinct nucleotide sequences in the sample also encode this CDR3. This rearrangement joins TRBV3-1 (or the pseudogene TRBV3-2) to TRBJ1-3; 9 bases line up with TRBD1. The CDR3 length is 15 residues. V dropped 3 bases and J dropped 4; count of bases not matched to a gene: 4. From germline, CDR1 is LGHDT and CDR2 YNNKEL (reference sequence). In nucleotides, the CDR3 is TGTGCCAGCAGCCAGACAGGGGGACCCGGAAACACCATATATTTT. The encoded protein is CASSQTGGPGNTIYF.

The chain has TRBV3-1 (or the pseudogene TRBV3-2) and TRBJ2-1; D is unresolved. V lost 0 bases and J lost 10, with 13 bases in between. The CDR3 has 14 amino acids. CDR1 is LGHDT, CDR2 YNNKEL, per germline (reference sequence). The CDR3 spells CASSQDGQSLEQFF. The CDR3 coding sequence is TGTGCCAGCAGCCAAGATGGGCAAAGCCTCGAGCAGTTCTTC.

This sequence joins TRBV6-5 and TRBJ1-3, with a weak D call TRBD1 (5 bases). The CDR3 covers 15 residues. Germline V gene sequence: CDR1 MNHEY, CDR2 SVGAGI. Trimming stripped 6 bases from V and 0 bases from J, with 12 bases between. CDR3 nucleotides: TGTGCCAGCAGAGAGGACACACGCTCTGGAAACACCATATATTTT. Translating it yields CASREDTRSGNTIYF.

J is TRBJ1-1 and V is TRBV6-6, with D unclear. The CDR3 loop spans 11 amino acids. In germline, CDR1 is MNHNY, CDR2 SVGAGI (reference sequence). V gave up 7 bases and J gave up 1 base, with 4 bases separating them. The CDR3 protein is CASTQNTEAFF. CDR3 DNA sequence: TGTGCCAGCACCCAGAACACTGAAGCTTTCTTT.

J is TRBJ2-1 and V is TRBV4-3; 9 bases are shared with TRBD2. This CDR3 has 16 amino acids. J was trimmed by 8 bases and V by 1 base; bases with no gene match: 9. Germline V gene sequence: CDR1 LGHNA, CDR2 YSLEER. The CDR3 sequence: CASSQGSGGGADEQFF. CDR3 DNA: TGCGCCAGCAGCCAAGGATCTGGCGGGGGGGCCGATGAGCAGTTCTTC.

This clone was counted a single time. The chain couples TRBV3-1 (or the pseudogene TRBV3-2) to TRBJ2-3; D is ambiguous. There are 13 residues in the CDR3. Germline V gene lookup returns CDR1 LGHDT and CDR2 YNNKEL (reference sequence). The CDR3 sequence is CASRKGLIDTQYF. As DNA, the CDR3 is TGTGCATCCCGAAAGGGTCTGATAGATACGCAGTATTTT.

V and J are TRBV7-9 and TRBJ1-1, with 8 bases aligning to TRBD1. The germline CDR1 and CDR2 sequences are SEHNR and FQNEAQ (reference sequence). The CDR3 has 15 amino acids. V was clipped by 3 bases and J by 6 bases; unmatched bases: 9. The CDR3 DNA sequence: TGTGCCAGCAGCTTCCGAGGACAGGGTAATGCTGAAGCTTTCTTT. Protein sequence: CASSFRGQGNAEAFF.